These T cell receptor beta chains were read from a single sample in a study of cytomegalovirus exposure and HLA in healthy donors. Method: immunoSEQ multiplex PCR; TCRdb's copy keeps in-frame clones and lacks some. This sample has 150,000 to 200,000 clones; 80% to 85% occur once, and the top ten carry roughly 1.9%. The sequenced sample was PBMCs. These receptors were taken from a man aged 18 to 35 in good health and CMV-seronegative. CDR3s include the opening cysteine and the closing phenylalanine or tryptophan. A D gene is named only where the DNA matches it firmly. The size of a clone is reported for some rows only, either as once, few or many, or as a class for expanded clones.

J gene: TRBJ2-7; V gene: TRBV18; D gene: -; clone size: -; CDR3 protein: CASSQQDSYEQYF; CDR3 DNA: TGTGCCAGCTCCCAACAGGACTCCTACGAGCAGTACTTC
J gene: TRBJ2-3; V gene: TRBV2; D gene: -; clone size: -; CDR3 protein: CASDRWADTQYF; CDR3 DNA: TGTGCCAGCGACAGGTGGGCAGATACGCAGTATTTT
J gene: TRBJ1-1; V gene: TRBV23-1; D gene: TRBD1; clone size: -; CDR3 protein: CASSQSEQGGTEAFF; CDR3 DNA: TGCGCCAGCAGTCAATCGGAACAGGGGGGTACTGAAGCTTTCTTT
J gene: TRBJ1-2; V gene: TRBV28; D gene: -; clone size: -; CDR3 protein: CASSPTGPPLTPRYGYTF; CDR3 DNA: TGTGCCAGCAGTCCGACAGGCCCACCCCTAACCCCTAGGTATGGCTACACCTTC
J gene: TRBJ2-5; V gene: TRBV2; D gene: -; clone size: -; CDR3 protein: CASSERDETQYF; CDR3 DNA: TGTGCCAGCAGTGAACGGGATGAGACCCAGTACTTC
J gene: TRBJ2-1; V gene: TRBV7-9; D gene: -; clone size: -; CDR3 protein: CASTILVREQGVF; CDR3 DNA: TGTGCCAGCACCATCCTCGTACGGGAACAGGGCGTCTTC
J gene: TRBJ2-2; V gene: TRBV27; D gene: TRBD2; clone size: -; CDR3 protein: CASSPGLAGGPAGELFF; CDR3 DNA: TGTGCCAGCAGTCCGGGACTAGCGGGGGGGCCGGCCGGGGAGCTGTTTTTT
J gene: TRBJ1-2; V gene: TRBV30; D gene: -; clone size: once; CDR3 protein: CAWSTRTAGGYTF; CDR3 DNA: TGTGCCTGGAGTACCAGGACGGCGGGCGGCTACACCTTC
J gene: TRBJ2-7; V gene: TRBV11-2; D gene: -; clone size: -; CDR3 protein: CASSLVTGSSYEQYF; CDR3 DNA: TGTGCCAGCAGCTTAGTAACAGGGAGCTCCTACGAGCAGTACTTC
J gene: TRBJ1-1; V gene: TRBV6-4; D gene: -; clone size: few; CDR3 protein: CASSDSNRNTEAFF; CDR3 DNA: TGTGCCAGCAGTGACTCGAACAGGAACACTGAAGCTTTCTTT
J gene: TRBJ1-6; V gene: TRBV6-5; D gene: -; clone size: -; CDR3 protein: CASSYDPPEGNSPLHF; CDR3 DNA: TGTGCCAGCAGTTACGATCCCCCCGAGGGTAATTCACCCCTCCACTTT
J gene: TRBJ2-4; V gene: TRBV28; D gene: -; clone size: -; CDR3 protein: CASTGATGRQDF; CDR3 DNA: TGTGCCAGCACTGGGGCGACAGGACGCCAAGACTTC
J gene: TRBJ2-1; V gene: TRBV2; D gene: -; clone size: -; CDR3 protein: CASSLLTSLQNEQFF; CDR3 DNA: TGTGCCAGCAGCCTACTTACTAGTCTCCAGAATGAGCAGTTCTTC
J gene: TRBJ2-7; V gene: TRBV7-8; D gene: -; clone size: once; CDR3 protein: CASSNRDYSYEQYF; CDR3 DNA: TGTGCCAGCAGCAACAGGGACTACTCCTACGAGCAGTACTTC
J gene: TRBJ2-2; V gene: TRBV11-2; D gene: -; clone size: -; CDR3 protein: CASSRTRAIQKNTGELFF; CDR3 DNA: TGTGCCAGCAGCCGAACGAGGGCTATACAAAAGAACACCGGGGAGCTGTTTTTT
J gene: TRBJ2-3; V gene: TRBV7-9; D gene: -; clone size: -; CDR3 protein: CASSFLGTTDTQYF; CDR3 DNA: TGTGCCAGCAGCTTCCTAGGCACCACAGATACGCAGTATTTT
J gene: TRBJ2-7; V gene: TRBV27; D gene: -; clone size: once; CDR3 protein: CASSPNGGSYEQYF; CDR3 DNA: TGTGCCAGCAGCCCCAATGGAGGCTCCTACGAGCAGTACTTC
J gene: TRBJ2-7; V gene: TRBV5-6; D gene: -; clone size: -; CDR3 protein: CASSLAGEQYF; CDR3 DNA: TGTGCCAGCAGCTTGGCCGGCGAGCAGTACTTC
J gene: TRBJ1-2; V gene: TRBV4-3; D gene: -; clone size: -; CDR3 protein: CASSQVTGPPVSGYTF; CDR3 DNA: TGCGCCAGCAGCCAGGTTACAGGTCCGCCCGTAAGCGGCTACACCTTC
J gene: TRBJ2-7; V gene: TRBV4-1; D gene: TRBD2; clone size: -; CDR3 protein: CASSQGTSGRVYEQYF; CDR3 DNA: TGCGCCAGCAGCCAAGGGACTAGCGGGAGGGTGTACGAGCAGTACTTC
J gene: TRBJ1-6; V gene: TRBV6-5; D gene: TRBD1; clone size: -; CDR3 protein: CASSYTRQGATSPLHF; CDR3 DNA: TGTGCCAGCAGTTACACTAGGCAGGGGGCGACCTCACCCCTCCACTTT
J gene: TRBJ1-1; V gene: TRBV7-9; D gene: -; clone size: -; CDR3 protein: CSSSLMGEGNTEAFF; CDR3 DNA: TGTTCCAGCAGCTTAATGGGGGAGGGAAACACTGAAGCTTTCTTT
J gene: TRBJ2-7; V gene: TRBV14; D gene: TRBD2; clone size: once; CDR3 protein: CASSLRSYDSGVAYEQYF; CDR3 DNA: TGTGCCAGCAGCTTACGATCGTATGATAGCGGGGTAGCCTACGAGCAGTACTTC
J gene: TRBJ2-7; V gene: TRBV4-3; D gene: -; clone size: -; CDR3 protein: CASSQRLAVPSYEQYF; CDR3 DNA: TGCGCCAGCAGCCAGAGATTAGCGGTTCCCTCCTACGAGCAGTACTTC
J gene: TRBJ1-6; V gene: TRBV7-9; D gene: -; clone size: -; CDR3 protein: CASSGGGSLARNSPLHF; CDR3 DNA: TGTGCCAGCAGTGGTGGTGGGTCCCTGGCGCGGAATTCACCCCTCCACTTT
J gene: TRBJ2-7; V gene: TRBV5-6; D gene: TRBD2; clone size: few; CDR3 protein: CASSWGLAGFYEQYF; CDR3 DNA: TGTGCCAGCAGCTGGGGACTAGCGGGCTTTTACGAGCAGTACTTC
J gene: TRBJ1-3; V gene: TRBV5-4; D gene: -; clone size: -; CDR3 protein: CASSLGRTGNTIYF; CDR3 DNA: TGTGCCAGCAGCCTCGGGAGAACTGGAAACACCATATATTTT
J gene: TRBJ1-6; V gene: TRBV4-1; D gene: -; clone size: few; CDR3 protein: CASSRGGRNSPLHF; CDR3 DNA: TGCGCCAGCAGCCGCGGAGGAAGGAATTCACCCCTCCACTTT
J gene: TRBJ2-3; V gene: TRBV4-3; D gene: TRBD2; clone size: -; CDR3 protein: CASSHDTGTSGSTDTQYF; CDR3 DNA: TGCGCCAGCAGCCATGATACCGGGACTAGCGGGAGCACAGATACGCAGTATTTT
J gene: TRBJ1-1; V gene: TRBV19; D gene: -; clone size: -; CDR3 protein: CASSIVGTQNTEAFF; CDR3 DNA: TGTGCCAGTAGTATAGTGGGCACCCAGAACACTGAAGCTTTCTTT
J gene: TRBJ2-7; V gene: TRBV7-2; D gene: -; clone size: -; CDR3 protein: CASSLGGRGGLRDEQYF; CDR3 DNA: TGTGCCAGCAGCTTAGGAGGGAGAGGCGGGCTACGGGACGAGCAGTACTTC
J gene: TRBJ2-3; V gene: TRBV9; D gene: -; clone size: -; CDR3 protein: CASSVVGAWTPDTQYF; CDR3 DNA: TGTGCCAGCAGCGTAGTGGGGGCTTGGACCCCAGATACGCAGTATTTT
J gene: TRBJ2-2; V gene: TRBV5-1; D gene: TRBD1; clone size: -; CDR3 protein: CASRGTANTGELFF; CDR3 DNA: TGCGCCAGCAGGGGGACAGCGAACACCGGGGAGCTGTTTTTT
J gene: TRBJ1-5; V gene: TRBV5-1; D gene: TRBD1; clone size: -; CDR3 protein: CASSLDAGGNQPQHF; CDR3 DNA: TGCGCCAGCAGCTTGGACGCAGGGGGTAATCAGCCCCAGCATTTT
J gene: TRBJ2-2; V gene: TRBV10-3; D gene: TRBD2; clone size: few; CDR3 protein: CAIRISGGPNTGELFF; CDR3 DNA: TGTGCCATCAGGATTAGCGGGGGGCCCAACACCGGGGAGCTGTTTTTT
J gene: TRBJ2-2; V gene: TRBV27; D gene: TRBD1; clone size: -; CDR3 protein: CASRQGAGELFF; CDR3 DNA: TGTGCCAGCAGACAGGGGGCCGGGGAGCTGTTTTTT
J gene: TRBJ2-7; V gene: TRBV5-3; D gene: -; clone size: few; CDR3 protein: CARPQQENEQYF; CDR3 DNA: TGTGCCAGACCTCAACAGGAAAACGAGCAGTACTTC
J gene: TRBJ2-3; V gene: TRBV7-3; D gene: -; clone size: -; CDR3 protein: CASSSGSTDTQYF; CDR3 DNA: TGTGCCAGCAGCTCGGGGAGCACAGATACGCAGTATTTT